The 9 T cell receptor beta chains below were found in one sample sequenced in a study of T cells after posttransplantation cyclophosphamide. Generated by immunoSEQ multiplex PCR, the TCRdb table keeps only in-frame clones and is missing some. Found here are about 21,000 clones, 95% to 99% of them singletons; the top ten hold approximately 0.15%. The sample comprised naive CD8+ T cells sorted from PBMCs. The source is a man aged 35 to 55 in good health, CMV-negative, and a related stem cell transplant donor.

This rearrangement joins TRBV30 to TRBJ2-7; TRBD2 matches 14 bases. This CDR3 is built from 18 residues. Germline V lookup: CDR1 GTSNPN, CDR2 SVGIG (reference sequence). Losses at the gene ends were 0 bases for V and 4 bases for J; bases not matched to a gene: 11. CDR3 protein: CAWSVPGGTSGRGYEQYF. The DNA of the CDR3 is TGTGCCTGGAGTGTACCGGGCGGGACTAGCGGGAGAGGTTACGAGCAGTACTTC.

The rearrangement uses TRBV5-1 and TRBJ1-1, with a weak D call TRBD1 (5 bases). The CDR3 totals 18 residues. V was trimmed by 4 bases and J by 0 bases, leaving 22 bases between them. Looked up from germline, CDR1 is SGHRS and CDR2 is YFSETQ. The DNA of the CDR3 is TGCGCCAGCAGCGCGCCTCTCCCGACAGAGCCTTTGAACACTGAAGCTTTCTTT. Its translation: CASSAPLPTEPLNTEAFF.

V and J are TRBV27 and TRBJ2-7, with D possibly matching TRBD2 (6 bases). The germline gives CDR1 MNHEY, CDR2 SMNVEV (reference sequence). Trimming left V 7 bases short and J 6 bases short, with 19 bases between. This CDR3 contains 14 residues. The CDR3 region is CASNNRDSSGEQYF. CDR3 DNA sequence: TGTGCCAGCAATAATCGGGACTCCTCAGGCGAGCAGTACTTC.

The chain is built from TRBV19 and TRBJ2-3; 8 bases align to TRBD2. The V gene's germline CDR1 is LNHDA and CDR2 SQIVND (reference sequence). The CDR3 length is 15 residues. Trimming removed 5 bases from V and 4 bases from J; junction bases left unmatched: 8. The chain's CDR3 is CASSELGRAPDTQYF. The CDR3 DNA reads TGTGCCAGTAGTGAACTCGGGAGGGCCCCAGATACGCAGTATTTT.

J is TRBJ2-3 and V is TRBV7-9; 8 bases match TRBD1. Germline CDR1 and CDR2: SEHNR and FQNEAQ (reference sequence). Trimming at V came to 5 bases and at J to 5 bases, leaving 6 bases not matched to a gene. The CDR3 has 14 amino acids. CDR3 sequence (DNA): TGTGCCAGCAGCCCGACAGGGGATTTAGATACGCAGTATTTT. The encoded protein is CASSPTGDLDTQYF.

The gene calls are TRBV19 and TRBJ2-1; TRBD2 is a possible D gene (5 bases). Germline V CDR1 and CDR2: LNHDA, SQIVND (reference sequence). The CDR3 sequence is 11 residues long. V lost 3 bases, J lost 10 bases, and 7 bases lay in between. CDR3 sequence (DNA): TGTGCCAGTAGTATCCAGCGGGAGCAGTTCTTC. Translation: CASSIQREQFF.

The chain recombines TRBV29-1 with TRBJ2-3; TRBD2 matches at 10 bases. Germline CDR1 SQVTM, CDR2 ANQGSEA. The CDR3 length is 17 residues. V shed 4 bases, J shed 2 bases, and the junction held 12 bases outside the gene matches. For the CDR3, the DNA is TGCAGCGTTGTTCTAGCGGGAGTGAGGGGTTCCACAGATACGCAGTATTTT. Amino acids: CSVVLAGVRGSTDTQYF.

The chain combines TRBV27 with TRBJ2-7; D possibly corresponds to TRBD1 (5 bases). CDR1 is MNHEY, CDR2 SMNVEV, per germline (reference sequence). Trimming left V 2 bases short and J 4 bases short, with 12 bases between. The CDR3 extends over 14 amino acids. CDR3 DNA: TGTGCCAGCAGTTTAGCAGGGTCCGCATACGAGCAGTACTTC. It translates to CASSLAGSAYEQYF.

V is TRBV7-2 and J is TRBJ2-2, with D possibly being TRBD2 (7 bases). CDR1 and CDR2 (germline): SGHTA, FQGNSA. Trimming took 5 bases from V and 4 from J, leaving 11 bases between them. The CDR3 spans 14 residues. The CDR3: CASSPGGPTGELFF. DNA for the CDR3: TGTGCCAGCAGCCCGGGGGGCCCCACCGGGGAGCTGTTTTTT.